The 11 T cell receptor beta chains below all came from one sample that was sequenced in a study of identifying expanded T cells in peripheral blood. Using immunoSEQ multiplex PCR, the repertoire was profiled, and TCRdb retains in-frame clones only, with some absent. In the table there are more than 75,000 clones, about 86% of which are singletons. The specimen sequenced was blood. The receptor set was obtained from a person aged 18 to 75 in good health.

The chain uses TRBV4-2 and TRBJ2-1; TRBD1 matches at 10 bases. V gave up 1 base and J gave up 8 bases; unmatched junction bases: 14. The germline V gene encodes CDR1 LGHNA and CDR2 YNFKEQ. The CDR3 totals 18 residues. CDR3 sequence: CASSQVAFVGQGWDEQFF. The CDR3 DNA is TGTGCCAGCAGCCAAGTTGCCTTTGTGGGACAGGGGTGGGATGAGCAGTTCTTC.

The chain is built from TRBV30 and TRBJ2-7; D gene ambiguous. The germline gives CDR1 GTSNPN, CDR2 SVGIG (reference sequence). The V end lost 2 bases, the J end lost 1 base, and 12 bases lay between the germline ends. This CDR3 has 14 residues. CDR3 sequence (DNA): TGTGCCTGGAGTCGCAGCTCCGCTTCCTACGAGCAGTACTTC. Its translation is CAWSRSSASYEQYF.

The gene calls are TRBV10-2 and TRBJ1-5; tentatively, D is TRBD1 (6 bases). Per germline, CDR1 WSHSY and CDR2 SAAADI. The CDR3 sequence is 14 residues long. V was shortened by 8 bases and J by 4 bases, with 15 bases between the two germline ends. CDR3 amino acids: CASGEGQQNQPQHF. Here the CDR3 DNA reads TGCGCCAGCGGGGAAGGACAGCAGAATCAGCCCCAGCATTTT.

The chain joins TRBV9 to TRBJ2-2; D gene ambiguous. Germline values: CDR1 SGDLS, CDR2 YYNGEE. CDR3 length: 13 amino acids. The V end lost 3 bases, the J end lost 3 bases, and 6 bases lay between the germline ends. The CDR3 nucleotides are TGTGCCAGCAGCGCAGAGTACACCGGGGAGCTGTTTTTT. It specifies CASSAEYTGELFF. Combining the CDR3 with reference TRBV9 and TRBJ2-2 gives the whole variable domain DSGVTQTPKHLITATGQRVTLRCSPRSGDLSVYWYQQSLDQGLQFLIQYYNGEERAKGNILERFSAQQFPDLHSELNLSSLELGDSALYFCASSAEYTGELFFGEGSRLTVL.

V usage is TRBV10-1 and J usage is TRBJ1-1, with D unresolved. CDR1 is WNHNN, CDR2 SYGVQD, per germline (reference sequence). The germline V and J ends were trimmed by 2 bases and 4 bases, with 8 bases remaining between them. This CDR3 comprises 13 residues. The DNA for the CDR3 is TGCGCCAGCAGTGAGCAAAGGACCACTGAAGCTTTCTTT. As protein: CASSEQRTTEAFF.

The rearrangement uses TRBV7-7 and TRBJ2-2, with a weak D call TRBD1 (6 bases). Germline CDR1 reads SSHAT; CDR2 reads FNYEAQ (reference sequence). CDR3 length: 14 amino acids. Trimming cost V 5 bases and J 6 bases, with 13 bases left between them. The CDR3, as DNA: TGTGCCAGCAGCCCCCGAGGGACATCCGGGGAGCTGTTTTTT. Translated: CASSPRGTSGELFF.

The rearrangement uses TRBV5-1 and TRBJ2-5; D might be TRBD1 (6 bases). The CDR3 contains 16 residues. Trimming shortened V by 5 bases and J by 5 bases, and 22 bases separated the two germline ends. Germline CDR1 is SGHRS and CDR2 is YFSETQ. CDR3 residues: CASSPLRAGDRETQYF. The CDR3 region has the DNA TGCGCCAGCAGTCCGCTGAGGGCAGGGGATCGGGAGACCCAGTACTTC.

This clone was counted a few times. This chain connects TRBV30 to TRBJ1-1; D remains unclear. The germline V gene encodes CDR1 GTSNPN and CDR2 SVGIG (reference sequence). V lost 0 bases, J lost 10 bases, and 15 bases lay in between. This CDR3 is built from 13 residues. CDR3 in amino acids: CAWSVGEGAAAFF. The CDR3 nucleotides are TGTGCCTGGAGTGTTGGGGAGGGAGCGGCAGCTTTCTTT.

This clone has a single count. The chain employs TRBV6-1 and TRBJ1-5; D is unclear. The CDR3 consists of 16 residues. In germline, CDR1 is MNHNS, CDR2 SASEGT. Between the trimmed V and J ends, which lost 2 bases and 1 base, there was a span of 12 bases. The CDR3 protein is CASSERVSTSNQPQHF. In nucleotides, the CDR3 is TGTGCCAGCAGTGAACGAGTAAGTACAAGCAATCAGCCCCAGCATTTT.

The CDR3 here is CASSPYPDSYSPLHF. The CDR3 DNA sequence: TGTGCCAGCAGCCCATACCCGGACAGCTATTCACCCCTCCACTTT. The chain combines TRBV7-2 with TRBJ1-6; perhaps TRBD1 as D (6 bases). Germline V gene data show CDR1 as SGHTA and CDR2 as FQGNSA. Trimming shortened V by 5 bases and J by 8 bases, and 16 bases separated the two germline ends. The CDR3 extends over 15 amino acids.

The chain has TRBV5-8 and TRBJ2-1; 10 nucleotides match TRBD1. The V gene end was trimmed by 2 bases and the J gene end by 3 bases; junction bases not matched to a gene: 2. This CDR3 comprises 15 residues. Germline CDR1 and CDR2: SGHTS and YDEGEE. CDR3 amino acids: CASSFGQGGYNEQFF. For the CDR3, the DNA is TGTGCCAGCAGCTTCGGACAGGGGGGCTACAATGAGCAGTTCTTC.